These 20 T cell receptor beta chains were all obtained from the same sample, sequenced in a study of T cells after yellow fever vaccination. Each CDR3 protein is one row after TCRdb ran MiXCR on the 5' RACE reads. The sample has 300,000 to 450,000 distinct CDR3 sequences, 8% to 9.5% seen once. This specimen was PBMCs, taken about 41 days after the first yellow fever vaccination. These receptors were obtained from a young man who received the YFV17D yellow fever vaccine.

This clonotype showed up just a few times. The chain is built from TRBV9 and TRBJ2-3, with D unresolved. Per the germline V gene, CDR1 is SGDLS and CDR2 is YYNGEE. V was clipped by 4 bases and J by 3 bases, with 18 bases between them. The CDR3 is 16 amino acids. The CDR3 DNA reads TGTGCCAGCAGCCCCAGGCGCGCCAAAGAGACAGATACGCAGTATTTT. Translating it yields CASSPRRAKETDTQYF.

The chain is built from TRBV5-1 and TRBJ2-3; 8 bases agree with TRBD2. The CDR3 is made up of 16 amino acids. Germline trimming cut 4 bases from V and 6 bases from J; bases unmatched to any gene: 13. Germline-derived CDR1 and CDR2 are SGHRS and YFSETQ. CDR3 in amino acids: CASSLWRSGGRDTQYF. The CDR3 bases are TGCGCCAGCAGCCTATGGAGGAGCGGGGGACGTGATACGCAGTATTTT.

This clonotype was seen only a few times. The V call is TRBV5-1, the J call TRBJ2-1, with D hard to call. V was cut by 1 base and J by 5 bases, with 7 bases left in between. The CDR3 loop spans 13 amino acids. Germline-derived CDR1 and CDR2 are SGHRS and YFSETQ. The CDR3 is CASSLIPNNEQFF. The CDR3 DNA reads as TGCGCCAGCAGCTTGATTCCCAACAATGAGCAGTTCTTC. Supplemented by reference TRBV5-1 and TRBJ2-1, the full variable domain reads KAGVTQTPRYLIKTRGQQVTLSCSPISGHRSVSWYQQTPGQGLQFLFEYFSETQRNKGNFPGRFSGRQFSNSRSEMNVSTLELGDSALYLCASSLIPNNEQFFGPGTRLTVL.

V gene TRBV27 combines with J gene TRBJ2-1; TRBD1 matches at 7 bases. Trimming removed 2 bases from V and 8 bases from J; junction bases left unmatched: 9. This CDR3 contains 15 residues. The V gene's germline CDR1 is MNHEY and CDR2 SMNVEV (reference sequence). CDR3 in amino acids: CASSLRLTGLDEQFF. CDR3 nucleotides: TGTGCCAGCAGTTTACGACTGACAGGGTTGGATGAGCAGTTCTTC.

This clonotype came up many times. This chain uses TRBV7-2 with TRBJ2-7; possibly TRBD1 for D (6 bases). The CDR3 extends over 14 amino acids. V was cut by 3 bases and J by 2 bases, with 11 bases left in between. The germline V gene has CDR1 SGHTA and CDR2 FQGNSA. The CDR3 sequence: CASSLGTKTYEQYF. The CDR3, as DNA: TGTGCCAGCAGCTTGGGGACAAAAACCTACGAGCAGTACTTC. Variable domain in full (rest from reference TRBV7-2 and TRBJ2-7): GAGVSQSPSNKVTEKGKDVELRCDPISGHTALYWYRQSLGQGLEFLIYFQGNSAPDKSGLPSDRFSAERTGGSVSTLTIQRTQQEDSAVYLCASSLGTKTYEQYFGPGTRLTVT.

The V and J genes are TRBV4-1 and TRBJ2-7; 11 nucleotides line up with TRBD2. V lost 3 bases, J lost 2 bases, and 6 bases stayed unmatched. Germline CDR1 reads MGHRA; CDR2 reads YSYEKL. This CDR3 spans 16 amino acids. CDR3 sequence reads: CASSHRVSGGAYEQYF. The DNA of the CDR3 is TGCGCCAGCAGCCACCGCGTTAGCGGGGGGGCCTACGAGCAGTACTTC.

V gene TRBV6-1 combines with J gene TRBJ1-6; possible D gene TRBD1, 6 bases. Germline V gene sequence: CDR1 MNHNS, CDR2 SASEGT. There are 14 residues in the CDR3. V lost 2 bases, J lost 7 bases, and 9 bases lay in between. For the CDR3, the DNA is TGTGCCAGCAGTGAACAGGGGAGGAATTCACCCCTCCACTTT. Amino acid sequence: CASSEQGRNSPLHF.

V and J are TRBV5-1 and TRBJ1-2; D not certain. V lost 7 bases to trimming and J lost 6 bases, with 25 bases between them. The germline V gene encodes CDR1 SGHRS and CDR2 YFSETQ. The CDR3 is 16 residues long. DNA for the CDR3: TGCGCCAGCGCTACAGACCCCCAGACTTCTTTGAATGGCTACACCTTC. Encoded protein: CASATDPQTSLNGYTF.

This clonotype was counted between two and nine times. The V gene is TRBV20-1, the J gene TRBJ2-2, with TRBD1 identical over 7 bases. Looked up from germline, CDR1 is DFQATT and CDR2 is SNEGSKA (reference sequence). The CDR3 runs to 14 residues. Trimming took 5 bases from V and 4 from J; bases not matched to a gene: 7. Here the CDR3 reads CSAPDRPSTGELFF. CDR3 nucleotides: TGCAGTGCTCCGGACAGGCCGAGCACCGGGGAGCTGTTTTTT.

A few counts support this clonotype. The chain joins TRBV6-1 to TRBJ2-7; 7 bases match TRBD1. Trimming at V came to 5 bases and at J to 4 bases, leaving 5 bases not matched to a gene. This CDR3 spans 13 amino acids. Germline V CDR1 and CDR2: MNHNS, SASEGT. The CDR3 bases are TGTGCCAGCAGTCAACGACAGGGATACGAGCAGTACGTC. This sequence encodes CASSQRQGYEQYV.

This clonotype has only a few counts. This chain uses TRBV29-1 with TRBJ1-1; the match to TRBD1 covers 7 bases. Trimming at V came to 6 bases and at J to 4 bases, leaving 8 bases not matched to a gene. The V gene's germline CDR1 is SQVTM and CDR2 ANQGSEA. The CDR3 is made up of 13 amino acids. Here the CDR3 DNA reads TGCAGCGTCGAGGACGACAGGGTCACTGAAGCTTTCTTT. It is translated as CSVEDDRVTEAFF.

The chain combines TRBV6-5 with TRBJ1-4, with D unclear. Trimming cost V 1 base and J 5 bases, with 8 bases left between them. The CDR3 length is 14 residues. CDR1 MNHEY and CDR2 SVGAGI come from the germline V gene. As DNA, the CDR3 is TGTGCCAGCAGTTACTACGGGGAAAATGAAAAACTGTTTTTT. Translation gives CASSYYGENEKLFF.

Written as DNA, the CDR3 is TGTGCCAGCAGCCCGGGACGGAGGGCTTTCTTT. It is translated as CASSPGRRAFF. This chain uses TRBV6-2 or TRBV6-3 with TRBJ1-1; D is possibly TRBD1 (5 bases). V lost 6 bases to trimming and J lost 11 bases, with 13 bases between them. The CDR3 extends over 11 amino acids. Germline V gene lookup returns CDR1 MNHEY and CDR2 SVGEGT.

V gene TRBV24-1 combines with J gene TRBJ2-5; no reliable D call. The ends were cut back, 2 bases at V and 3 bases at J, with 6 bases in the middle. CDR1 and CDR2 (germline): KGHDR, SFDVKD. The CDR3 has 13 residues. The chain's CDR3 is CATSDSPEETQYF. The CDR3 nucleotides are TGTGCCACCAGTGATTCCCCTGAAGAGACCCAGTACTTC.

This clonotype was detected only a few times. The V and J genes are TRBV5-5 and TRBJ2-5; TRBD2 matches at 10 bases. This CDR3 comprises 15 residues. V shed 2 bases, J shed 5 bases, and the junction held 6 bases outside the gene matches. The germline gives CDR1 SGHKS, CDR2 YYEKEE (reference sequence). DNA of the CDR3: TGTGCCAGCAGCTTTGGAGAGACTAGCGGGGAGACCCAGTACTTC. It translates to CASSFGETSGETQYF.

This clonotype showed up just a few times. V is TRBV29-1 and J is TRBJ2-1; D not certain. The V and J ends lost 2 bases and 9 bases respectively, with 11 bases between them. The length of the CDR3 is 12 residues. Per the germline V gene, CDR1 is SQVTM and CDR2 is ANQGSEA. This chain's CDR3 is CSVEWKGGEQFF. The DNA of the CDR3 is TGCAGCGTTGAATGGAAGGGCGGTGAGCAGTTCTTC.

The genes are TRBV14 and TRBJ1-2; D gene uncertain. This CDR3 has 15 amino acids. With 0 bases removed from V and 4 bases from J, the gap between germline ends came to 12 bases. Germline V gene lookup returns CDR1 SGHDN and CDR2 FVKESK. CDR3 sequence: CASSQDRRGIYGYTF. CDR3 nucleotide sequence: TGTGCCAGCAGCCAAGATCGTAGAGGGATCTATGGCTACACCTTC.

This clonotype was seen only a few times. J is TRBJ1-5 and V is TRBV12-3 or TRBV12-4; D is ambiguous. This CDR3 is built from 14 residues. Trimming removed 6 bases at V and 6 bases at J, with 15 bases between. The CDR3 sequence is CASSPSGYGQPQHF. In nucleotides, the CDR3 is TGTGCCAGCAGCCCTAGTGGGTACGGTCAGCCCCAGCATTTT.

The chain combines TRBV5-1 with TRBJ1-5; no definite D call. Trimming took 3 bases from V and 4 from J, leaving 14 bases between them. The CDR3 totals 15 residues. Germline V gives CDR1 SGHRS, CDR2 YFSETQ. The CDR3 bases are TGCGCCAGCAGCTGGCGTGGCGCCGGGAATCAGCCCCAGCATTTT. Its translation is CASSWRGAGNQPQHF. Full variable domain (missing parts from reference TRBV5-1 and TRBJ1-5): KAGVTQTPRYLIKTRGQQVTLSCSPISGHRSVSWYQQTPGQGLQFLFEYFSETQRNKGNFPGRFSGRQFSNSRSEMNVSTLELGDSALYLCASSWRGAGNQPQHFGDGTRLSIL.

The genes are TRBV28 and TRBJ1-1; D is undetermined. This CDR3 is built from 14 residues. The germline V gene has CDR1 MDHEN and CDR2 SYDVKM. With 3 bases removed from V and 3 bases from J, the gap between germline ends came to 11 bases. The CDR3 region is CASSFSPGDTEAFF. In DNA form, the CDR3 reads TGTGCCAGCAGTTTCTCCCCCGGGGACACTGAAGCTTTCTTT.